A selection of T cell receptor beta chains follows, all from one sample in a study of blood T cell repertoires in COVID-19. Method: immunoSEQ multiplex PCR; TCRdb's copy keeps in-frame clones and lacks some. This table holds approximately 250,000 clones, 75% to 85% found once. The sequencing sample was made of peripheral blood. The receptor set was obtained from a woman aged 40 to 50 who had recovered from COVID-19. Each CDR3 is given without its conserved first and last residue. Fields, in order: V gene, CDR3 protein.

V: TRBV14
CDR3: ASSPRTGDGYT

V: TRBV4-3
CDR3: ASSQGLFSTEAF

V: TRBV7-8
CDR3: ASSLSRQVEQY

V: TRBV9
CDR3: ASSVATSGTGGQETQY

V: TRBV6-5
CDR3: ASSRERSETQY

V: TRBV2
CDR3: ASSAQGVGEQF

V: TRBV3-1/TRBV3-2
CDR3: ASSQQTGSNQPQH

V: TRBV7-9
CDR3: ASRLDGNSNQPQH

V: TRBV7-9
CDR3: ASSLGDRGRNAEAF

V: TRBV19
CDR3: ASSAGRTGGRWELF

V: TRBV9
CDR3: ASSAPGGAGTDTQY

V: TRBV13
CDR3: ASSLYRDGGNSPLH

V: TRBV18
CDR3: ASSPDRGGATGTEAF

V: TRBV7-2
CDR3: ASSLAAQRGGPGELF

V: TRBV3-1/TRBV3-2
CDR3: ASSHRTGRGEQY

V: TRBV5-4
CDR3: ASSFGGLVEAF

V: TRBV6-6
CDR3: ASSPHLAGGLGGEQF

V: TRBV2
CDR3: ASAGLLGGKNIQY

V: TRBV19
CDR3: ASSIRTAYEQY

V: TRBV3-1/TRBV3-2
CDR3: ASSLGGEQY

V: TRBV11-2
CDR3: ASSFYVSGEQF

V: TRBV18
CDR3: ASSPMSGSEEKLF

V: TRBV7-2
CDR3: ASSPKYLAGGLTDTQY

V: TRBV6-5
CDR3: ATTETGFTDTQY

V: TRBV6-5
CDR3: ASSSNQPQH

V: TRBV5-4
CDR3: ASLRGGARDTEAF

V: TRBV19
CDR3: ASSISSVTNEKLF

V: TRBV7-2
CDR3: ASSPHRGPVYGYT

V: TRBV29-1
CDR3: SVEIRGSNTEAF

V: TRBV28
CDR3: ASSLGRAEAF

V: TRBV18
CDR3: ASSPPELRAHEQY

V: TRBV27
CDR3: ASSSTGTGTYEQY

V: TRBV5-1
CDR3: ASSLQGTDGYT

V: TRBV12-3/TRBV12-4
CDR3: ASSHSSGGTKF

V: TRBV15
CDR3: ATSGGGAFYGYT

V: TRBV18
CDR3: ASSPLAQDTGELF

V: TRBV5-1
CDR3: ASSLGTGYQPQH

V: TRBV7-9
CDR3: ASSLGTGFEETQY

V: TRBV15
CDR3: ATSRDRGPSYNEQF

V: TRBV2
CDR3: ASRKEQGAEAF

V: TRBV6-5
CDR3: ASSYSRGEVGYEQY

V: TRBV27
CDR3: ASSLNTYYEQY

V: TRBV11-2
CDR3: ASSSTGESNQPQH

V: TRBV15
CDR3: ATSRLSGDPGETQY

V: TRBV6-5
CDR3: ASSHGQGFQETQY

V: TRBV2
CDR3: ASSHAATFGGSNTEAF

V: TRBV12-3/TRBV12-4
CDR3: ASSLLAGGPQY

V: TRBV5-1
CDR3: ASSPGETGNQPQH